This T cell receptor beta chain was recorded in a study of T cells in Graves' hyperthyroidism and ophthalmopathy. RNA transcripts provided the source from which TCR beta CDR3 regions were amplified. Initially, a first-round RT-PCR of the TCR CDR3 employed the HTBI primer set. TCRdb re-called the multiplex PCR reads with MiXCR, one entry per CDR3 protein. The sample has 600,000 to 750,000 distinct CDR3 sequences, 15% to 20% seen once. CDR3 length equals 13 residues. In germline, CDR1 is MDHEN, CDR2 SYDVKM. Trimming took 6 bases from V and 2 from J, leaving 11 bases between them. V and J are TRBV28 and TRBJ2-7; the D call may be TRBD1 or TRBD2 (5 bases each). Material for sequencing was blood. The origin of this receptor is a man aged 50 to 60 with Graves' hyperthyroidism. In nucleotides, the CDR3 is TGTGCCAGCAGCATTCCGGGGCCCTACGAGCAGTACTTC. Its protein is CASSIPGPYEQYF.